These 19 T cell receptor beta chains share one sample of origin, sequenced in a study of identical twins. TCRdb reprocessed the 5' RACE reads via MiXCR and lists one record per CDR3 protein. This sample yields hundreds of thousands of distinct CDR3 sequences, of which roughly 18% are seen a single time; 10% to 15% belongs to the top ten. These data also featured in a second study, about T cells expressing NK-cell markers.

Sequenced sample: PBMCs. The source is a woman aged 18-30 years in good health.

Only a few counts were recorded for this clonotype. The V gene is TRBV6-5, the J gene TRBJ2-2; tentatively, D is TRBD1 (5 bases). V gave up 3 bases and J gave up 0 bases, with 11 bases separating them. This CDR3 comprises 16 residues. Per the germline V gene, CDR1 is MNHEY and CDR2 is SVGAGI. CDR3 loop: CASSYSPGTNTGELFF. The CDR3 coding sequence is TGTGCCAGCAGTTATTCCCCAGGGACGAACACCGGGGAGCTGTTTTTT.

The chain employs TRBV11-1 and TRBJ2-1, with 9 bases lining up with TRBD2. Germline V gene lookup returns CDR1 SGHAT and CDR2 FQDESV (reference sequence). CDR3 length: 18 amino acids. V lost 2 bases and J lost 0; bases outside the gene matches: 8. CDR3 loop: CASSLPSGTQSSYNEQFF. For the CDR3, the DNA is TGTGCCAGCAGCTTACCTAGCGGGACGCAAAGCTCCTACAATGAGCAGTTCTTC.

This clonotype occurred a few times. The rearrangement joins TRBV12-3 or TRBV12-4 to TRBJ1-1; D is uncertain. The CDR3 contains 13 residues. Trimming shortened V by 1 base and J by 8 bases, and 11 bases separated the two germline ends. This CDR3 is CASSLVARAEAFF. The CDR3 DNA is TGTGCCAGCAGTTTAGTAGCTCGCGCAGAAGCTTTCTTT.

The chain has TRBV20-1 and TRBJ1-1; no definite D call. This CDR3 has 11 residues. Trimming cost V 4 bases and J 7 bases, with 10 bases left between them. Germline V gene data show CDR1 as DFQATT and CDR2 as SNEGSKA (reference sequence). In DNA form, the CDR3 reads TGCAGTGCTATCCGGACGGTTGAAGCTTTCTTT. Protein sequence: CSAIRTVEAFF.

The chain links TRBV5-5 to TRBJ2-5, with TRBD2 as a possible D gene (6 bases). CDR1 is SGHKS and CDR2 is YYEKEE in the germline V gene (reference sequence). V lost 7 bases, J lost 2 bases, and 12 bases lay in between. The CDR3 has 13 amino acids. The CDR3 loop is CASGPGGQETQYF. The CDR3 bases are TGTGCCAGCGGACCTGGGGGGCAAGAGACCCAGTACTTC.

The CDR3 sequence is CAGGNWGTEAFF. Here the CDR3 DNA reads TGTGCCGGTGGCAATTGGGGGACTGAAGCTTTCTTT. V gene TRBV7-9 combines with J gene TRBJ1-1, with D perhaps matching TRBD1 (5 bases). This CDR3 is built from 12 residues. CDR1 is SEHNR and CDR2 is FQNEAQ in the germline V gene (reference sequence). Trimming stripped 11 bases from V and 5 bases from J, with 15 bases between.

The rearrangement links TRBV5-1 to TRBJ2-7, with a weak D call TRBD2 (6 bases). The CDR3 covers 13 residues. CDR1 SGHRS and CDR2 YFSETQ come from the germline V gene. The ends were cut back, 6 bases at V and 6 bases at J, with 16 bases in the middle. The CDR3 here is CASKASEAGEQYF. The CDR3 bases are TGCGCCAGCAAGGCTTCGGAAGCGGGCGAGCAGTACTTC.

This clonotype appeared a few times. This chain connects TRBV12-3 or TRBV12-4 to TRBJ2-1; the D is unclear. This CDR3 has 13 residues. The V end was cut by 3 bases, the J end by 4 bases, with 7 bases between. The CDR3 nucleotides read TGTGCCAGCAGTTTTTTCGCATACAATGAGCAGTTCTTC. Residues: CASSFFAYNEQFF.

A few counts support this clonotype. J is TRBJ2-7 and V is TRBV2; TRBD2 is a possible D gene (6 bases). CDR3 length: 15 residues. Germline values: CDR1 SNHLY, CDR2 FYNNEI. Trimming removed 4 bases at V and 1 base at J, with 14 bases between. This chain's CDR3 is CASSALNGGSYEQYF. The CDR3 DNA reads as TGTGCCAGCAGTGCACTCAACGGGGGATCCTACGAGCAGTACTTC. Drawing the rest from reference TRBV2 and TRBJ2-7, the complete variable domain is EPEVTQTPSHQVTQMGQEVILRCVPISNHLYFYWYRQILGQKVEFLVSFYNNEISEKSEIFDDQFSVERPDGSNFTLKIRSTKLEDSAMYFCASSALNGGSYEQYFGPGTRLTVT.

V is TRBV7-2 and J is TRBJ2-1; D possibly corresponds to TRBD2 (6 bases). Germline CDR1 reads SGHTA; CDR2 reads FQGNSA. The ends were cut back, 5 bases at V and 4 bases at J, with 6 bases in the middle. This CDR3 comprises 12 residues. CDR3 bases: TGTGCCAGCAGCGGAGGGTACAATGAGCAGTTCTTC. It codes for CASSGGYNEQFF.

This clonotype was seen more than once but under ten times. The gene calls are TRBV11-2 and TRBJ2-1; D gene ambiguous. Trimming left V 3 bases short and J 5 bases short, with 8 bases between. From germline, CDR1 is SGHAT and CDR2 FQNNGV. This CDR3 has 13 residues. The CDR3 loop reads CASSLRLDNEQFF. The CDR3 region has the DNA TGTGCCAGCAGCTTGAGGCTAGACAATGAGCAGTTCTTC.

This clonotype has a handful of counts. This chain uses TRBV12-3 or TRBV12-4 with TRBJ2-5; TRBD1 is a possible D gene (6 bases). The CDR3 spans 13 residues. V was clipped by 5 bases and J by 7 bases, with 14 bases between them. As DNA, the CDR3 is TGTGCCAGCAGTGTCACAGGGTCATCGACCCAGTACTTC. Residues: CASSVTGSSTQYF.

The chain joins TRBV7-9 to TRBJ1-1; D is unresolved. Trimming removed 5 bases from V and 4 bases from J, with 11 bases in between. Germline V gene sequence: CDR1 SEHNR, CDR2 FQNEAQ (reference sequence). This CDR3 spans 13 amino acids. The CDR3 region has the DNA TGTGCCAGCAGCATAACCTGGGCCACTGAAGCTTTCTTT. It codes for CASSITWATEAFF.

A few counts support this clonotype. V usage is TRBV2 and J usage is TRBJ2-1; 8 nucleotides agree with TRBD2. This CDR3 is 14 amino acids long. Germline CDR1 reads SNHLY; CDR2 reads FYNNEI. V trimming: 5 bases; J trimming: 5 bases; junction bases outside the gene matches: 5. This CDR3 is CASSSGSQDNEQFF. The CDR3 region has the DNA TGTGCCAGCAGTAGCGGGAGTCAGGACAATGAGCAGTTCTTC. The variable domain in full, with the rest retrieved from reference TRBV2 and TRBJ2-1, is EPEVTQTPSHQVTQMGQEVILRCVPISNHLYFYWYRQILGQKVEFLVSFYNNEISEKSEIFDDQFSVERPDGSNFTLKIRSTKLEDSAMYFCASSSGSQDNEQFFGPGTRLTVL.

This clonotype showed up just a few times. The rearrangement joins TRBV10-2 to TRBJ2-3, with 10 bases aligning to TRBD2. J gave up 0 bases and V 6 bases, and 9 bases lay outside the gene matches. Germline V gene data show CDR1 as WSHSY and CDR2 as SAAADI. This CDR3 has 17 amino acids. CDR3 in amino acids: CASSPASGGSSTDTQYF. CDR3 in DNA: TGCGCCAGCAGCCCAGCTAGCGGGGGTAGTAGCACAGATACGCAGTATTTT.

CDR3 in amino acids: CSASWASGNNEQFF. CDR3 DNA sequence: TGCAGTGCCTCATGGGCTAGCGGCAACAATGAGCAGTTCTTC. The rearrangement uses TRBV20-1 and TRBJ2-1, with TRBD2 matching over 7 bases. The ends lost 6 bases at V and 5 bases at J; junction bases unmatched: 10. In germline, CDR1 is DFQATT, CDR2 SNEGSKA (reference sequence). This CDR3 has 14 amino acids.

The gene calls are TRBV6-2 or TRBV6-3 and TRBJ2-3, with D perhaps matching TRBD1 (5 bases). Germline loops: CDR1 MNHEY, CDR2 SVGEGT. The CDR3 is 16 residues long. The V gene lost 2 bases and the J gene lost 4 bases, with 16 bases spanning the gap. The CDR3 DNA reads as TGTGCCAGCAGTTACGATCCAATGACAGTTCCAGATACGCAGTATTTT. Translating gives CASSYDPMTVPDTQYF.

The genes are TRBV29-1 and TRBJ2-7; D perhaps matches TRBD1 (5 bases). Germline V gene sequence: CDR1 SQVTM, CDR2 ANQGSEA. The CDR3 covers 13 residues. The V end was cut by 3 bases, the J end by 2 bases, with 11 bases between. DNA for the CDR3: TGCAGCGTTGAGGGGCCGACACCCTACGAGCAGTACTTC. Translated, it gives CSVEGPTPYEQYF.

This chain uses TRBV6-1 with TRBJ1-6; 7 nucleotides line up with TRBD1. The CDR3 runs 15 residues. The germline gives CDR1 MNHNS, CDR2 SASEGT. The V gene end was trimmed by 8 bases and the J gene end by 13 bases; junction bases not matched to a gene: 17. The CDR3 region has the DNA TGTGCCAGCGGGTTAAGGACAGGCGGCCGTTTGCCCCTCCACTTT. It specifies CASGLRTGGRLPLHF.